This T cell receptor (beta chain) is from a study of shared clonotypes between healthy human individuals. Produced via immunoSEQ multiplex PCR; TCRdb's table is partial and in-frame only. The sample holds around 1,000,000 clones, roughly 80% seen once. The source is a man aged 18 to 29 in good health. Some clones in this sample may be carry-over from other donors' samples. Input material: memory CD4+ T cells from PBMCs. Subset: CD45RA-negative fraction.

This CDR3 reads CASSPGDRGVWSGANVLTF. CDR3 sequence (DNA): TGTGCCAGCAGCCCAGGGGACAGGGGGGTCTGGTCTGGGGCCAACGTCCTGACTTTC. The rearrangement joins TRBV5-4 to TRBJ2-6; 11 nucleotides match TRBD1. Germline-derived CDR1 and CDR2 are SGHNT and YYREEE (reference sequence). The CDR3 length is 19 residues. V was clipped by 4 bases and J by 1 base; unmatched bases: 10.